The 31 T cell receptor beta chains reported below all come from one sample, sequenced in a study of T cell repertoires in cytomegalovirus infection. TCRdb ran MiXCR on the reads and lists one entry per CDR3 protein. The table includes about 300,000 distinct CDR3 sequences, under 30% detected once. The sample taken for sequencing was PBMCs. These TCRs come from a human donor in good health (CMV status not recorded). Some clones in this sample may be carry-over from other donors' samples.

This clonotype was seen at least ten times. One end of the junction does not line up with germline, which may come from a read error. The V call is TRBV6-2 or TRBV6-3, the J call TRBJ2-1; a possible D gene is TRBD2 (7 bases). Germline V gives CDR1 MNHEY, CDR2 SVGEGT. This CDR3 spans 14 amino acids. CDR3: CASGYAGARDEQFF. CDR3 DNA: TGTGCCAGCGGTTACGCGGGGGCTAGGGATGAGCAGTTCTTC.

There are many counts of this clonotype. The chain recombines TRBV7-2 with TRBJ1-5, with 7 positions matching TRBD1. This CDR3 is built from 13 residues. After removal of 5 bases from V and 6 bases from J, the junction contained 4 bases not matched to a gene. Germline CDR1 is SGHTA and CDR2 is FQGNSA. CDR3 region: CASSTQGSQPQHF. CDR3 nucleotides: TGTGCCAGCAGCACACAGGGGTCTCAGCCCCAGCATTTT.

The chain couples TRBV28 to TRBJ2-1; 9 bases are a match to TRBD1. V trimming: 6 bases; J trimming: 9 bases; junction bases outside the gene matches: 18. Per the germline V gene, CDR1 is MDHEN and CDR2 is SYDVKM. CDR3 length: 17 amino acids. CDR3 DNA sequence: TGTGCCAGCAGGGACAGGGGTTCGAGGGGGTTCGGGGGTGAGCAGTTCTTC. Its protein product is CASRDRGSRGFGGEQFF.

V gene TRBV5-4 combines with J gene TRBJ2-1; 10 nucleotides align to TRBD2. The germline CDR1 and CDR2 sequences are SGHNT and YYREEE (reference sequence). The CDR3 totals 15 residues. V lost 7 bases to trimming and J lost 6 bases; unmatched junction nucleotides: 10. CDR3 coding DNA: TGTGCCAGCGGCCTAGCGGGGGCCGAGAGCAATGAGCAGTTCTTC. Encoded protein: CASGLAGAESNEQFF.

This clonotype has a count of ten or more. The chain has TRBV7-8 and TRBJ2-1; 15 bases map to TRBD2. In germline, CDR1 is SGHVS, CDR2 FQNEAQ. The CDR3 totals 12 residues. The J segment lost 15 bases and the V segment lost 5 bases, leaving 2 bases of the junction unmatched. DNA for the CDR3: TGTGCCAGCAGCACGGGACTAGCGGGAGGGTTCTTC. Translation gives CASSTGLAGGFF.

The rearrangement joins TRBV19 to TRBJ1-6; 7 bases agree with TRBD1. Germline lookup yields CDR1 LNHDA and CDR2 SQIVND (reference sequence). After removal of 3 bases from V and 6 bases from J, the junction contained 2 bases not matched to a gene. The CDR3 loop spans 14 amino acids. The CDR3 nucleotides read TGTGCCAGTAGTATCCAGGGGGGTAATTCACCCCTCCACTTT. Amino acids: CASSIQGGNSPLHF. Full variable domain (rest looked up from reference TRBV19 and TRBJ1-6): DGGITQSPKYLFRKEGQNVTLSCEQNLNHDAMYWYRQDPGQGLRLIYYSQIVNDFQKGDIAEGYSVSREKKESFPLTVTSAQKNPTAFYLCASSIQGGNSPLHFGNGTRLTVT.

This clonotype was counted only a few times. This rearrangement joins TRBV7-9 to TRBJ2-4; TRBD1 is a possible D gene (7 bases). The germline V and J ends were trimmed by 5 bases and 5 bases, with 13 bases remaining between them. The CDR3 has 14 amino acids. CDR1 and CDR2 (germline): SEHNR, FQNEAQ (reference sequence). DNA of the CDR3: TGTGCCAGCAGCCCGTCAGGGGGGCAAAACATTCAGTACTTC. Encoded protein: CASSPSGGQNIQYF. The whole variable domain, remainder taken from reference TRBV7-9 and TRBJ2-4, is DTGVSQNPRHKITKRGQNVTFRCDPISEHNRLYWYRQTLGQGPEFLTYFQNEAQLEKSRLLSDRFSAERPKGSFSTLEIQRTEQGDSAMYLCASSPSGGQNIQYFGAGTRLSVL.

The chain recombines TRBV28 with TRBJ2-2, with TRBD1 matching over 10 bases. V gave up 1 base and J gave up 6 bases; unmatched junction bases: 5. Germline V gene data show CDR1 as MDHEN and CDR2 as SYDVKM. The length of the CDR3 is 16 residues. The DNA for the CDR3 is TGTGCCAGCAGTTTATCGGGACAGGGGAAGGCCGGGGAGCTGTTTTTT. Its protein is CASSLSGQGKAGELFF.

The chain carries TRBV28 and TRBJ2-7, with TRBD2 matching 8 bases. Germline loops: CDR1 MDHEN, CDR2 SYDVKM. The V and J ends lost 8 bases and 2 bases, in that order; junction bases with no gene match: 11. The CDR3 is 15 amino acids. The CDR3 DNA reads as TGTGCCAGCCGCCCGGGAGGGGGGGTTGCCTACGAGCAGTACTTC. It encodes CASRPGGGVAYEQYF.

V and J are TRBV20-1 and TRBJ2-2; 10 bases map to TRBD1. Germline CDR1 and CDR2: DFQATT and SNEGSKA (reference sequence). CDR3 length: 14 amino acids. V was clipped by 6 bases and J by 6 bases; unmatched bases: 7. DNA of the CDR3: TGCAGTGCGAGACAGGGGGCGGTTGCCGGGGAGCTGTTTTTT. This encodes CSARQGAVAGELFF.

This clonotype has ten or more counts. The rearrangement joins TRBV7-2 to TRBJ1-2, with TRBD1 matching 8 bases. CDR3 length equals 12 residues. CDR1 and CDR2 (germline): SGHTA, FQGNSA. J gave up 8 bases and V 5 bases, and 4 bases lay outside the gene matches. The CDR3 sequence is CASSLRGQGYTF. The CDR3 nucleotides are TGTGCCAGCAGCCTCAGGGGGCAGGGCTACACCTTC. Complete variable domain (other parts from reference TRBV7-2 and TRBJ1-2): GAGVSQSPSNKVTEKGKDVELRCDPISGHTALYWYRQSLGQGLEFLIYFQGNSAPDKSGLPSDRFSAERTGGSVSTLTIQRTQQEDSAVYLCASSLRGQGYTFGSGTRLTVV.

The chain has TRBV6-5 and TRBJ1-5; a weak D match, TRBD1 (5 bases). CDR1 is MNHEY and CDR2 is SVGAGI in the germline V gene. The V gene lost 5 bases and the J gene lost 1 base, with 15 bases spanning the gap. The length of the CDR3 is 16 residues. The CDR3 nucleotides read TGTGCCAGCAGTCCTTCTTGGGGGGGAAGCAATCAGCCCCAGCATTTT. It specifies CASSPSWGGSNQPQHF.

This clonotype has a count of ten or more. The chain joins TRBV7-9 to TRBJ2-1; 10 nucleotides match TRBD2. Trimming at V came to 2 bases and at J to 1 base, leaving 5 bases not matched to a gene. Germline CDR1 and CDR2: SEHNR and FQNEAQ (reference sequence). The CDR3 loop spans 17 amino acids. DNA of the CDR3: TGTGCCAGCAGCTTAATCGTACTAGCGGGATCCTACAATGAGCAGTTCTTC. This codes for CASSLIVLAGSYNEQFF.

Details on this clonotype: This clone may be a read error of a much larger clone one base away. V gene TRBV11-2 combines with J gene TRBJ1-2; D unresolved. Looked up from germline, CDR1 is SGHAT and CDR2 is FQNNGV. Trimming removed 2 bases at V and 3 bases at J, with 19 bases between. This CDR3 has 17 amino acids. CDR3: CASSLRTGERYYYGYTF. In nucleotides, the CDR3 is TGTGCCAGCAGCTTAAGGACCGGAGAGCGATACTACTATGGCTACACCTTC.

This clonotype was observed at least ten times. CDR3 sequence (DNA): TGTGCCAGCAGCCCGGGACTAGCGGGAGGTGGAGAGACCCAGTACTTC. This sequence encodes CASSPGLAGGGETQYF. This chain joins TRBV7-2 and TRBJ2-5, with 15 bases aligning to TRBD2. V lost 5 bases, J lost 4 bases, and 5 bases stayed unmatched. The germline CDR1 and CDR2 sequences are SGHTA and FQGNSA. The CDR3 has 16 amino acids.

Only a few counts were recorded for this clonotype. J is TRBJ2-1 and V is TRBV20-1, with D unclear. CDR3 length: 15 amino acids. The germline gives CDR1 DFQATT, CDR2 SNEGSKA (reference sequence). Trimming removed 2 bases from V and 0 bases from J, with 11 bases in between. In DNA, the CDR3 is TGCAGTGCTAGATCCGGACGGTCCTCCTACAATGAGCAGTTCTTC. This gives the protein CSARSGRSSYNEQFF.

This chain joins TRBV5-1 and TRBJ2-7, with D possibly matching TRBD2 (6 bases). CDR3 length equals 14 residues. Germline V gene sequence: CDR1 SGHRS, CDR2 YFSETQ. Trimming took 4 bases from V and 5 from J, leaving 16 bases between them. CDR3 nucleotide sequence: TGCGCCAGCAGCCCACTAGGGCGGGGTAACGAGCAGTACTTC. This codes for CASSPLGRGNEQYF.

This clonotype has ten or more counts. This chain uses TRBV4-1 with TRBJ1-2; D gene uncertain. Looked up from germline, CDR1 is MGHRA and CDR2 is YSYEKL. This CDR3 has 15 amino acids. Trimming removed 0 bases from V and 1 base from J, with 9 bases in between. CDR3 sequence (DNA): TGCGCCAGCAGCCAAGAGAGCGCCTTTAACTATGGCTACACCTTC. Protein: CASSQESAFNYGYTF.

This clonotype was seen a handful of times. The chain is built from TRBV6-5 and TRBJ1-2, with 8 bases that match TRBD1. The V gene end was trimmed by 6 bases and the J gene end by 8 bases; junction bases not matched to a gene: 5. This CDR3 comprises 12 residues. The germline V gene encodes CDR1 MNHEY and CDR2 SVGAGI. As DNA, the CDR3 is TGTGCCAGCAGGACAGGGGCAGGGGGCTACACCTTC. Translating it yields CASRTGAGGYTF.

This clonotype has more than one count but fewer than ten. The V and J genes are TRBV7-2 and TRBJ2-5; 8 bases map to TRBD1. The CDR3 length is 14 residues. Trimming at V came to 5 bases and at J to 4 bases, leaving 6 bases not matched to a gene. Germline lookup yields CDR1 SGHTA and CDR2 FQGNSA. The CDR3 is CASSAGQGAETQYF. In DNA form, the CDR3 reads TGTGCCAGCAGCGCCGGACAGGGTGCAGAGACCCAGTACTTC.

A few counts support this clonotype. The chain is built from TRBV12-3 or TRBV12-4 and TRBJ2-7; D unclear. Trimming cost V 3 bases and J 6 bases, with 12 bases left between them. CDR3 size: 13 residues. The CDR3 reads CASSFIGSLEQYF. The CDR3 DNA reads TGTGCCAGCAGTTTTATCGGCTCGCTCGAGCAGTACTTC.

The table lists this clonotype with many counts. DNA of the CDR3: TGTGCCAGCAGTCACACAGGACTAGCGGGAGAGGTCTGGGGGGGGGCCAACGTCCTGACTTTC. Its protein product is CASSHTGLAGEVWGGANVLTF. The chain is built from TRBV27 and TRBJ2-6; 13 bases are a match to TRBD2. The CDR3 covers 21 residues. V dropped 5 bases and J dropped 4; count of bases not matched to a gene: 17. Germline values: CDR1 MNHEY, CDR2 SMNVEV (reference sequence).

This clonotype was counted a few times. V and J are TRBV11-1 and TRBJ2-4; D uncertain. CDR1 SGHAT and CDR2 FQDESV come from the germline V gene (reference sequence). The CDR3 runs 16 residues. Trimming pared 8 bases from V and 0 bases from J, leaving 17 bases between. The CDR3 DNA is TGTGCCAGCGCCCTGGAGCGTCACCCAGCCAAAAACATTCAGTACTTC. Translated, it gives CASALERHPAKNIQYF. Drawing the rest from reference TRBV11-1 and TRBJ2-4, the complete variable domain is EAEVAQSPRYKITEKSQAVAFWCDPISGHATLYWYRQILGQGPELLVQFQDESVVDDSQLPKDRFSAERLKGVDSTLKIQPAELGDSAMYLCASALERHPAKNIQYFGAGTRLSVL.

Many counts were recorded for this clonotype. The rearrangement joins TRBV7-2 to TRBJ2-5, with D tentatively TRBD2 (6 bases). Germline values: CDR1 SGHTA, CDR2 FQGNSA. V lost 3 bases to trimming and J lost 1 base, with 15 bases between them. CDR3 length: 16 amino acids. The CDR3 loop is CASSLRRRGAQETQYF. CDR3 DNA sequence: TGTGCCAGCAGCTTGCGGCGACGCGGGGCCCAAGAGACCCAGTACTTC.

This clonotype was seen only a few times. Here the CDR3 reads CASRTGTPNTEAFF. The CDR3 region has the DNA TGTGCCAGCAGAACCGGGACACCAAACACTGAAGCTTTCTTT. The chain has TRBV28 and TRBJ1-1, with a weak D call TRBD1 (6 bases). CDR1 and CDR2 from the germline V gene are MDHEN and SYDVKM. V lost 6 bases and J lost 2, with 13 bases in between. This CDR3 contains 14 residues.

The V gene is TRBV6-5, the J gene TRBJ1-1; 8 nucleotides align to TRBD1. This CDR3 has 14 amino acids. The junction had 5 bases not matched to a gene; V was cut back by 6 bases and J by 2 bases. Germline CDR1 and CDR2: MNHEY and SVGAGI. The CDR3 is CASRGTGINTEAFF. The CDR3 coding sequence is TGTGCCAGCAGGGGGACAGGAATTAACACTGAAGCTTTCTTT.

The V and J genes are TRBV20-1 and TRBJ2-7; the D gene is possibly TRBD1 (6 bases). Germline V gene data show CDR1 as DFQATT and CDR2 as SNEGSKA (reference sequence). The CDR3 runs 15 residues. The germline V and J ends were trimmed by 0 bases and 1 base, with 13 bases remaining between them. CDR3 coding DNA: TGCAGTGCTAGAGATCAGCAGGGGCTTTCCTACGAGCAGTACTTC. This translates into CSARDQQGLSYEQYF.

V and J are TRBV2 and TRBJ2-2; no firm D call. Trimming shortened V by 9 bases and J by 4 bases, and 9 bases separated the two germline ends. In germline, CDR1 is SNHLY, CDR2 FYNNEI. The CDR3 sequence is 12 residues long. The CDR3 bases are TGTGCCAGGCGACGGACCACCGGGGAGCTGTTTTTT. The encoded protein is CARRRTTGELFF.

The chain joins TRBV11-2 to TRBJ1-5, with no clear D. CDR1 and CDR2 from the germline V gene are SGHAT and FQNNGV. V gave up 5 bases and J gave up 3 bases, with 11 bases separating them. The CDR3 contains 14 residues. CDR3 sequence: CASSPGRNNQPQHF. The CDR3 DNA sequence: TGTGCCAGCAGCCCCGGACGGAACAATCAGCCCCAGCATTTT.

This clonotype was found a few times. The rearrangement links TRBV7-3 to TRBJ2-7; weak D call: TRBD1 (5 bases). V was trimmed by 5 bases and J by 2 bases, leaving 16 bases between them. CDR3 length equals 15 residues. Germline lookup yields CDR1 SGHTA and CDR2 FQGTGA. The CDR3 is CASSLVGDSTYEQYF. In nucleotides, the CDR3 is TGTGCCAGCAGCCTGGTGGGCGACAGTACCTACGAGCAGTACTTC.

In this sample, this clonotype turned up many times. The gene calls are TRBV7-9 and TRBJ2-3, with D hard to call. The CDR3 runs to 12 residues. V was trimmed by 3 bases and J by 8 bases, leaving 9 bases between them. Germline CDR1 reads SEHNR; CDR2 reads FQNEAQ (reference sequence). This CDR3 reads CASSFFMGTQYF. The DNA of the CDR3 is TGTGCCAGCAGCTTCTTTATGGGTACGCAGTATTTT. Together with reference TRBV7-9 and TRBJ2-3, the CDR3 gives the full variable domain: DTGVSQNPRHKITKRGQNVTFRCDPISEHNRLYWYRQTLGQGPEFLTYFQNEAQLEKSRLLSDRFSAERPKGSFSTLEIQRTEQGDSAMYLCASSFFMGTQYFGPGTRLTVL.